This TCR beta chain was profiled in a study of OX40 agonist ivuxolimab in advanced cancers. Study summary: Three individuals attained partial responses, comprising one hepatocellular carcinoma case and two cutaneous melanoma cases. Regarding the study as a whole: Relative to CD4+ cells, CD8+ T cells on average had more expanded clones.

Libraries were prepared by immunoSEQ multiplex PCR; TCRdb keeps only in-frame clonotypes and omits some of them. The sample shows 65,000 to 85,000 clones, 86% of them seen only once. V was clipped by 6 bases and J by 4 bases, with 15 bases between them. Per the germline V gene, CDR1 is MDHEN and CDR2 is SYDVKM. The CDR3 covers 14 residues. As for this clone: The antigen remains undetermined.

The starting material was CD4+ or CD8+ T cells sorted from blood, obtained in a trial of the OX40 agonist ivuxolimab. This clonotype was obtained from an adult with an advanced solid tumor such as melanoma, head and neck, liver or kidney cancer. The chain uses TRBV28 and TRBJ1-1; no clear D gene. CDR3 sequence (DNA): TGTGCCAGCAGAACTTACCTGCGGGGCACTGAAGCTTTCTTT. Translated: CASRTYLRGTEAFF.